This entry lists 24 T cell receptor beta chains sequenced from one sample in a study of blood T cell repertoires in COVID-19 (dated by TCRdb to 2018 to 2021). To prepare the library, the immunoSEQ multiplex PCR assay was applied. TCRdb obtained this table from immuneACCESS and retained in-frame rearrangements with V and J assigned. These tables miss some clones; where compared with another copy, unresolved V genes account for less than half of the shortfall, and the remainder is unexplained. The table for this sample lists 350,000 to 450,000 clones; 85% of them were counted only once. The leading ten clones occupy approximately 3.6% of the sample. The sequenced sample consisted of peripheral blood. These receptors came from a woman aged 18 to 35 with acute or convalescent COVID-19.

The V and J genes are TRBV2 and TRBJ1-2; 10 bases agree with TRBD1. Trimming cost V 8 bases and J 6 bases; bases outside gene matches: 6. This CDR3 region has 13 residues. In germline, CDR1 is SNHLY, CDR2 FYNNEI. The CDR3 DNA follows: TGTGCCAGCTTAGACAGGGGGCACGATGGCTACACCTTC. It yields the protein CASLDRGHDGYTF.

This chain links TRBV9 with TRBJ1-5, with no clear D. The length of the CDR3 is 14 residues. V lost 0 bases and J lost 9, with 13 bases in between. Germline V gene data show CDR1 as SGDLS and CDR2 as YYNGEE. The CDR3 loop is CASSVDESVGPQHF. DNA for the CDR3: TGTGCCAGCAGCGTAGATGAGTCCGTCGGGCCCCAGCATTTT.

The J gene is TRBJ2-3, the V gene TRBV11-3; 10 positions match TRBD1. The ends lost 4 bases at V and 2 bases at J; junction bases unmatched: 6. Per the germline V gene, CDR1 is SGHNT and CDR2 is YENEEA. This CDR3 has 16 residues. The DNA for the CDR3 is TGTGCCAGCAGCTCGTCGACAGGGGGCCTCACAGATACGCAGTATTTT. This gives the protein CASSSSTGGLTDTQYF.

This chain joins TRBV6-5 and TRBJ1-1, with D unclear. Trimming took off 0 bases at V and 5 bases at J, with 7 bases between the two ends. The CDR3 loop spans 13 amino acids. The germline V gene has CDR1 MNHEY and CDR2 SVGAGI. The CDR3 DNA sequence: TGTGCCAGCAGTTACTCTTCATTGACTGAAGCTTTCTTT. Its translation is CASSYSSLTEAFF.

The chain links TRBV4-2 to TRBJ2-2, with 7 positions matching TRBD2. V trimming: 4 bases; J trimming: 1 base; junction bases outside the gene matches: 6. The CDR3 loop spans 16 amino acids. Germline V gene sequence: CDR1 LGHNA, CDR2 YNFKEQ. The CDR3 DNA sequence: TGTGCCAGCAGCCCCCCATTAGCGGGGAACACCGGGGAGCTGTTTTTT. This translates into CASSPPLAGNTGELFF.

The genes are TRBV5-6 and TRBJ1-2; 7 bases align to TRBD1. This CDR3 is built from 14 residues. CDR1 SGHDT and CDR2 YYEEEE come from the germline V gene. Trimming took 0 bases from V and 3 from J; bases not matched to a gene: 2. The CDR3 protein is CASSLVGQDYGYTF. In DNA, the CDR3 is TGTGCCAGCAGCTTGGTTGGACAGGACTATGGCTACACCTTC. Based on the CDR3 plus reference TRBV5-6 and TRBJ1-2, the full variable domain is DAGVTQSPTHLIKTRGQQVTLRCSPKSGHDTVSWYQQALGQGPQFIFQYYEEEERQRGNFPDRFSGHQFPNYSSELNVNALLLGDSALYLCASSLVGQDYGYTFGSGTRLTVV.

This rearrangement joins TRBV5-1 to TRBJ1-3; no definite D call. V lost 3 bases and J lost 4, with 14 bases in between. CDR3 size: 15 residues. Germline V gene sequence: CDR1 SGHRS, CDR2 YFSETQ. CDR3 protein: CASSSSDNFGNTIYF. In DNA form, the CDR3 reads TGCGCCAGCAGCTCCTCCGACAACTTCGGAAACACCATATATTTT.

The chain employs TRBV28 and TRBJ1-1; 8 bases are shared with TRBD1. The germline CDR1 and CDR2 sequences are MDHEN and SYDVKM. There are 13 residues in the CDR3. V gave up 6 bases and J gave up 3 bases; unmatched junction bases: 3. CDR3 protein: CASSPTGDTEAFF. The CDR3 region has the DNA TGTGCCAGCAGCCCGACAGGGGACACTGAAGCTTTCTTT.

On this clone itself: One end of the junction is discordant with germline, which a read error may explain. The chain recombines TRBV12-3 or TRBV12-4 with TRBJ1-5; 7 bases line up with TRBD1. This CDR3 has 11 residues. The CDR3 region is CASSRGQAVDF. For the CDR3, the DNA is TGTGCCAGCAGCCGTGGACAGGCGGTGGATTTT.

The V call is TRBV6-5, the J call TRBJ1-2; D possibly corresponds to TRBD1 (6 bases). The V gene lost 6 bases and the J gene lost 7 bases, with 21 bases spanning the gap. The CDR3 has 15 residues. Germline values: CDR1 MNHEY, CDR2 SVGAGI. Here the CDR3 DNA reads TGTGCCAGCAGCAAAATTACAGGGTCATCCCTTGGCTACACCTTC. Translating gives CASSKITGSSLGYTF.

This clone was seen just once. The CDR3 sequence: CASSLDVGGVETQYF. Here the CDR3 DNA reads TGTGCCAGCAGCTTAGATGTTGGGGGGGTGGAGACCCAGTACTTC. This chain connects TRBV7-2 to TRBJ2-5, with 7 bases matching TRBD2. With 1 base clipped from V and 5 bases from J, the junction kept 7 bases outside the gene matches. The CDR3 extends over 15 amino acids. The germline gives CDR1 SGHTA, CDR2 FQGNSA.

Only a few counts were recorded for this clone. The gene calls are TRBV10-1 and TRBJ2-7; D might be TRBD1 (5 bases). Trimming removed 3 bases from V and 3 bases from J, with 12 bases in between. CDR3 size: 14 residues. Germline V gene data show CDR1 as WNHNN and CDR2 as SYGVQD (reference sequence). The CDR3 DNA is TGCGCCAGCAGTGACAGGGTGCCCTTCTACGAGCAGTACTTC. Translation: CASSDRVPFYEQYF.

V and J are TRBV9 and TRBJ1-1; weak D call: TRBD1 (6 bases). The V and J ends lost 0 bases and 1 base respectively, with 10 bases between them. CDR1 and CDR2 from the germline V gene are SGDLS and YYNGEE. The CDR3 is made up of 15 amino acids. Here the CDR3 reads CASSVGDTGNTEAFF. CDR3 coding DNA: TGTGCCAGCAGCGTAGGGGACACCGGGAACACTGAAGCTTTCTTT.

V usage is TRBV7-3 and J usage is TRBJ2-5; TRBD2 aligns across 10 bases. The V and J ends lost 1 base and 5 bases, in that order; junction bases with no gene match: 7. The V gene's germline CDR1 is SGHTA and CDR2 FQGTGA. The length of the CDR3 is 16 residues. CDR3 nucleotides: TGTGCCAGCAGCTTAATAGCGGGAGGACTCGGGGAGACCCAGTACTTC. It specifies CASSLIAGGLGETQYF.

This clone was seen only once. V gene TRBV7-2 combines with J gene TRBJ2-1; 15 bases match TRBD2. CDR1 and CDR2 (germline): SGHTA, FQGNSA. The V gene end was trimmed by 8 bases and the J gene end by 2 bases; junction bases not matched to a gene: 7. The length of the CDR3 is 17 residues. The DNA for the CDR3 is TGTGCCAGCCTCTGGACTAGCGGGGGGGCCACCTACAATGAGCAGTTCTTC. This translates into CASLWTSGGATYNEQFF.

This chain's CDR3 is CASSLQGASIYGYTF. CDR3 nucleotide sequence: TGTGCCAGCAGTTTGCAGGGGGCCTCCATCTATGGCTACACCTTC. The J gene is TRBJ1-2, the V gene TRBV27, with 8 bases identical to TRBD1. The CDR3 length is 15 residues. With V trimmed by 3 bases and J by 4 bases, 7 bases remained unmatched. Germline V CDR1 and CDR2: MNHEY, SMNVEV (reference sequence).

The rearrangement uses TRBV30 and TRBJ1-1, with a possible D match to TRBD1 (5 bases). This CDR3 has 16 amino acids. Trimming pared 4 bases from V and 4 bases from J, leaving 22 bases between. Germline CDR1 GTSNPN, CDR2 SVGIG (reference sequence). The CDR3 spells CAWKGLFGEQGTEAFF. CDR3 nucleotides: TGTGCCTGGAAGGGGCTTTTTGGGGAACAAGGCACTGAAGCTTTCTTT.

The chain couples TRBV11-2 to TRBJ2-2; 7 bases map to TRBD1. The germline CDR1 and CDR2 sequences are SGHAT and FQNNGV. The CDR3 consists of 17 residues. The junction had 11 bases not matched to a gene; V was cut back by 2 bases and J by 5 bases. CDR3 loop: CASSLSTPQGITGELFF. Here the CDR3 DNA reads TGTGCCAGCAGCTTATCCACTCCACAGGGGATTACCGGGGAGCTGTTTTTT. Variable domain in full (rest from reference TRBV11-2 and TRBJ2-2): EAGVAQSPRYKIIEKRQSVAFWCNPISGHATLYWYQQILGQGPKLLIQFQNNGVVDDSQLPKDRFSAERLKGVDSTLKIQPAKLEDSAVYLCASSLSTPQGITGELFFGEGSRLTVL.

The chain recombines TRBV28 with TRBJ1-5; D is ambiguous. The germline V and J ends were trimmed by 4 bases and 5 bases, with 15 bases remaining between them. Looked up from germline, CDR1 is MDHEN and CDR2 is SYDVKM. CDR3 length: 15 amino acids. CDR3 sequence reads: CASSSGIGLHQPQHF. The CDR3 nucleotides are TGTGCCAGCAGTTCGGGAATCGGGCTCCATCAGCCCCAGCATTTT.

The chain carries TRBV7-9 and TRBJ1-1, with a possible D match to TRBD1 (5 bases). Germline lookup yields CDR1 SEHNR and CDR2 FQNEAQ (reference sequence). This CDR3 region has 13 residues. The V gene lost 6 bases and the J gene lost 4 bases, with 12 bases spanning the gap. CDR3 sequence reads: CASSPDSGTEAFF. Here the CDR3 DNA reads TGTGCCAGCAGTCCTGACAGTGGCACTGAAGCTTTCTTT. The whole variable domain, remainder taken from reference TRBV7-9 and TRBJ1-1, is DTGVSQNPRHKITKRGQNVTFRCDPISEHNRLYWYRQTLGQGPEFLTYFQNEAQLEKSRLLSDRFSAERPKGSFSTLEIQRTEQGDSAMYLCASSPDSGTEAFFGQGTRLTVV.

V is TRBV12-2 and J is TRBJ1-4; the table's TRBD1 call for D was not verified on the DNA. TRBV12-2 is given as a pseudogene. CDR3 length: 16 amino acids. As DNA, the CDR3 is TGTGCAAGTCGCTCCCCCCTCCGGACAGTCAATGAAAAACTGTTTTTT. Protein product: CASRSPLRTVNEKLFF.

The chain carries TRBV2 and TRBJ2-3, with 7 bases lining up with TRBD1. The CDR3 spans 14 residues. Germline CDR1 SNHLY, CDR2 FYNNEI. V lost 9 bases and J lost 4; bases outside the gene matches: 10. CDR3 in DNA: TGTGCCAGTCCTCGACAGGGCCCCTCAGATACGCAGTATTTT. Translated: CASPRQGPSDTQYF.

This sequence joins TRBV28 and TRBJ1-2; 7 bases align to TRBD1. CDR1 MDHEN and CDR2 SYDVKM come from the germline V gene. CDR3 length equals 17 residues. The trim removed 5 bases at V and 0 bases at J, leaving 12 bases unmatched. CDR3 loop: CASSPYPQGKANYGYTF. DNA for the CDR3: TGTGCCAGCAGTCCATATCCACAGGGGAAAGCTAACTATGGCTACACCTTC.

This clone was observed a few times. The rearrangement links TRBV19 to TRBJ2-2, with 9 bases fitting TRBD2. Germline V CDR1 and CDR2: LNHDA, SQIVND (reference sequence). The V segment lost 10 bases and the J segment 6 bases; nucleotides outside the gene matches: 12. The CDR3 extends over 15 amino acids. CDR3 region: CATMGGGRAAGELFF. For the CDR3, the DNA is TGTGCCACCATGGGGGGCGGGAGGGCCGCCGGGGAGCTGTTTTTT.